This TCR beta chain was retrieved from a study of blood T cell repertoires in COVID-19. Study as a whole: Samples representing acute and convalescent COVID-19 were sourced from the United States, Italy and Spain. PBMCs, B-cell-depleted T cells, or T cells were the source of the cDNA or gDNA that made up the material.

J was trimmed by 0 bases and V by 6 bases; bases with no gene match: 2. The CDR3 totals 14 residues. Germline assignment: CDR1 MNHEY and CDR2 SMNVEV (reference sequence). In assigning cohorts, the study relied on participant-reported clinical history. Per the original methods: Researchers report that nucleated cell counts were estimated from reference gene primer amplification. The assay was immunoSEQ multiplex PCR, and TCRdb's table has in-frame clones only and misses some. For V, J and clone size, that table is used; D and trimming come from the DNA. This table holds a few hundred thousand clones, 85% to 90% found once.

The TCR comes from a woman between 50 and 59 years old with acute COVID-19. This chain links TRBV27 with TRBJ1-3, with TRBD1 matching 7 bases. The sequencing input was PBMCs or T cells enriched from blood (not recorded which). The CDR3 DNA reads as TGTGCCAGCAGAAGGACAGGCTCTGGAAACACCATATATTTT. Protein product: CASRRTGSGNTIYF.